This T cell receptor (beta chain) was retrieved from a study of T cell changes during pregnancy in multiple sclerosis (dated by TCRdb to the late 2010s). General notes on the study: Changes in the T cell repertoire over the course of pregnancy were examined in this study in women with multiple sclerosis.

Libraries were made using the immunoSEQ multiplex PCR assay. As stored in TCRdb, this immuneACCESS dataset retains in-frame rearrangements with V and J assigned. A fraction of the clones does not appear; measured against another copy, unresolved V genes explain less than half of the discrepancy, and the remainder lacks a known reason. This sample has around 44,000 clones in its table, and around 90% of those were observed once. The ten largest make up roughly 10% of the sample. This clone has just one count. Its recognized antigen is unknown. Base qualities are not at hand, and no much larger clone is one base apart. Unmatched junction bases come to 7, with V trimmed by 1 base and J by 6 bases. The cysteine opens and the phenylalanine closes a CDR3 of 16 amino acids. Only the CDR3 portion is preserved as DNA: 48 bases, with reading frame beginning at the first base.

Sample: CD8+ T cells from peripheral blood mononuclear cells, taken in the first trimester of pregnancy. The sequence links TRBV5-3 to TRBJ2-2; TRBD2 lines up with 9 middle nucleotides. Being an ORF, TRBV5-3 has a function that is uncertain. The receptor was derived from a female donor with multiple sclerosis, enrolled in a pregnancy study. The DNA sequence is TGTGCCAGAAGCTTGCTATGCGGGAGGGCCGCCGGGGAGCTGTTTTTT. It translates to CARSLLCGRAAGELFF.